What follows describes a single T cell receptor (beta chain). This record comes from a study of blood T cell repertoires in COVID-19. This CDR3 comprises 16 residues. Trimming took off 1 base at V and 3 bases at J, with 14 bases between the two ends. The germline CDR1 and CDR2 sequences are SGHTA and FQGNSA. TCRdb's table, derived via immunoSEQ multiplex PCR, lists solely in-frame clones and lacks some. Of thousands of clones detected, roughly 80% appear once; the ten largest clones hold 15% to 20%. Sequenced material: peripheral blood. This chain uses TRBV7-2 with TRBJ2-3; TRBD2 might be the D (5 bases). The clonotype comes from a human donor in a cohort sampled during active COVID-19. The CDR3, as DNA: TGTGCCAGCAGCTTAGTAAGCGTGGGAGCGACAGATACGCAGTATTTT. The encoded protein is CASSLVSVGATDTQYF. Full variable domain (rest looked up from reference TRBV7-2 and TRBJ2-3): GAGVSQSPSNKVTEKGKDVELRCDPISGHTALYWYRQSLGQGLEFLIYFQGNSAPDKSGLPSDRFSAERTGGSVSTLTIQRTQQEDSAVYLCASSLVSVGATDTQYFGPGTRLTVL.